Reported below is one TCR beta chain. This sample is part of a study of control samples from healthy donors and cancer patients. The data were produced by immunoSEQ multiplex PCR, yet TCRdb's version contains in-frame clones alone and is incomplete. The sample includes about 60,000 clones, around 96% of them seen just once. The sample taken for sequencing was blood. The TCR originated in a young woman in good health.

As DNA, the CDR3 is TGTGCCACCAGTGATCCGGGACAGGGGGCCGACAATGAGCAGTTCTTC. Its translation: CATSDPGQGADNEQFF. The J gene is TRBJ2-1, the V gene TRBV24-1; 12 positions agree with TRBD1. The CDR3 covers 16 residues. Per the germline V gene, CDR1 is KGHDR and CDR2 is SFDVKD. The trim removed 3 bases at V and 5 bases at J, leaving 4 bases unmatched.